Listed below are T cell receptor beta chains from one sample, sequenced in a study of human T cells and chemical hapten exposure. TCRdb called the RACE reads again in MiXCR, with one record for every CDR3 protein. The repertoire has 30,000 to 40,000 distinct CDR3 sequences, around 5% of them found once; the top ten carry around 13%. Specimen: whole blood. Every receptor here comes from a human donor in good health. Some clones in this sample may be carry-over from other donors' samples. The CDR3 runs from the conserved cysteine through the conserved F or W. The D gene is left open where the match is weak. Size values are once, few and many counts, or a class for expanded clones, and some rows have none.

d_call cdr3_length clone_size j_call v_call cdr3_aa cdr3_nt
TRBD2 17 many TRBJ2-3 TRBV4-3 CASSQDPLAGVGDTQYF TGCGCCAGCAGCCAAGATCCCCTAGCGGGGGTGGGAGATACGCAGTATTTT
NA 16 many TRBJ2-3 TRBV20-1 CSAICLDGSITDTQYF TGCAGTGCCATCTGCCTCGACGGGAGTATCACAGATACGCAGTATTTT
TRBD1 13 few TRBJ1-5 TRBV28 CASSYGTGASQHF TGTGCCAGCAGTTACGGGACAGGGGCCTCCCAGCATTTT
TRBD1 14 NA TRBJ2-1 TRBV5-5 CASSPRGTEDEQFF TGTGCCAGCAGCCCTCGAGGGACAGAGGATGAGCAGTTCTTC
NA 14 many TRBJ2-5 TRBV27 CASSSSTGQETQYF TGTGCCAGCAGTTCCTCGACAGGCCAAGAGACCCAGTACTTC
TRBD2 13 many TRBJ2-1 TRBV11-2 CASSLETSGGGFF TGTGCCAGCAGCTTAGAGACTAGCGGGGGGGGGTTCTTC
NA 14 NA TRBJ1-1 TRBV30 CAWSEDIRNTEAFF TGTGCCTGGAGTGAAGACATCCGGAACACTGAAGCTTTCTTT
TRBD1 13 many TRBJ2-1 TRBV6-1 CASIPGQGAGQFF TGTGCCAGCATCCCGGGACAGGGGGCTGGGCAGTTCTTC
NA 14 many TRBJ1-1 TRBV5-1 CASSSLVPAGEAFF TGCGCCAGCAGCTCCCTTGTTCCAGCAGGAGAAGCTTTCTTT
TRBD2 16 few TRBJ2-1 TRBV20-1 CSARVGAGGPGDEQFF TGCAGTGCTAGAGTGGGGGCGGGAGGTCCGGGGGATGAGCAGTTCTTC
TRBD2 18 many TRBJ2-3 TRBV20-1 CSARDLYRSGRTTDTQYF TGCAGTGCTAGAGATCTCTATAGGAGCGGGAGAACGACAGATACGCAGTATTTT
TRBD1 17 many TRBJ1-5 TRBV7-8 CASSFYRDRIRNQPQHF TGTGCCAGCAGCTTTTACCGGGACAGAATCAGGAATCAGCCCCAGCATTTT
NA 13 few TRBJ1-1 TRBV10-3 CAMGGYLNTEAFF TGTGCCATGGGGGGCTATTTGAACACTGAAGCTTTCTTT
NA 12 few TRBJ2-7 TRBV15 CATSRDRYEQYF TGTGCCACCAGCAGAGATCGGTACGAGCAGTACTTC
TRBD2 15 many TRBJ2-1 TRBV5-1 CASSFSSGAVNEQFF TGCGCCAGCAGCTTCTCTAGCGGGGCGGTGAATGAGCAGTTCTTC
NA 14 many TRBJ2-6 TRBV7-2 CASSLSPGANVRTF TGTGCCAGCAGCTTGTCCCCTGGGGCCAACGTCCGGACTTTC
NA 13 many TRBJ1-6 TRBV20-1 CSARDLSDSPLHF TGCAGTGCTAGAGATCTATCCGATTCACCCCTCCACTTT
NA 13 few TRBJ1-1 TRBV5-1 CASSGDPNTEAFF TGCGCCAGCAGCGGGGACCCGAACACTGAAGCTTTCTTT
NA 13 few TRBJ1-2 TRBV12-5 CASGLVGLRGYTF TGTGCTAGTGGTTTGGTTGGTCTTCGAGGCTACACCTTC
NA 17 NA TRBJ1-1 TRBV6-5 CASSYSLTGALNTEAFF TGTGCCAGCAGTTACTCACTCACGGGGGCCCTGAACACTGAAGCTTTCTTT
NA 16 many TRBJ1-1 TRBV18 CASSPWGNRTNTEAFF TGTGCCAGCTCACCATGGGGGAACAGGACGAACACTGAAGCTTTCTTT
NA 15 many TRBJ1-6 TRBV5-1 CASSPTGPRDSPLHF TGCGCCAGCAGCCCGACCGGACCACGAGATTCACCCCTCCACTTT
NA 15 many TRBJ2-6 TRBV10-3 CAIGSGFGGANVLTF TGTGCCATTGGATCGGGATTCGGTGGGGCCAACGTCCTGACTTTC
NA 13 many TRBJ1-2 TRBV7-9 CASTPPGLRGYTF TGTGCCAGCACCCCGCCAGGGTTGCGAGGCTACACCTTC
NA 14 NA TRBJ1-1 TRBV6-6 CASSYGGGNTEAFF TGTGCCAGCAGTTACGGGGGAGGGAACACTGAAGCTTTCTTT
NA 17 many TRBJ1-5 TRBV23-1 CASSPREIYDSNQPQHF TGCGCCAGCAGTCCCCGGGAGATATACGATAGCAATCAGCCCCAGCATTTT
NA 16 many TRBJ2-3 TRBV2 CASSSRRWQSTDTQYF TGTGCCAGCAGCTCCCGGAGGTGGCAGAGCACAGATACGCAGTATTTT
NA 13 few TRBJ1-5 TRBV12-3/TRBV12-4 CASSFGSNQPQHF TGTGCCAGCAGTTTCGGTAGCAATCAGCCCCAGCATTTT
TRBD1 13 few TRBJ1-1 TRBV6-2/TRBV6-3 CASRPTGVTEAFF TGTGCCAGCAGGCCAACAGGGGTCACTGAAGCTTTCTTT
TRBD2 13 medium-sized TRBJ2-7 TRBV6-2/TRBV6-3 CASSYSPAGEQYF TGTGCCAGCAGTTACAGCCCAGCGGGGGAGCAGTACTTC
NA 15 many TRBJ2-5 TRBV28 CASSSASEIKETQYF TGTGCCAGCAGTTCCGCTAGCGAGATAAAAGAGACCCAGTACTTC
NA 16 few TRBJ2-6 TRBV24-1 CATSDIRGAGANVLTF TGTGCCACCAGTGATATCAGGGGCGCTGGGGCCAACGTCCTGACTTTC
NA 12 many TRBJ1-2 TRBV29-1 CSGDDLNYGYTF TGCAGCGGGGACGACCTTAACTATGGCTACACCTTC
NA 12 many TRBJ2-3 TRBV6-1 CASSEGSYTQYF TGTGCCAGCAGTGAAGGATCATATACGCAGTATTTT
NA 16 few TRBJ2-6 TRBV28 CASGGAKSSGANVLTF TGTGCCAGCGGGGGGGCCAAGAGCTCTGGGGCCAACGTCCTGACTTTC
NA 16 NA TRBJ1-5 TRBV15 CATSPRRQTSNQPQHF TGTGCCACCAGCCCACGGCGGCAGACTAGCAATCAGCCCCAGCATTTT
NA 15 few TRBJ1-1 TRBV18 CASSPLSGADTEAFF TGTGCCAGCTCACCACTGTCAGGGGCTGACACTGAAGCTTTCTTT
NA 15 few TRBJ1-1 TRBV20-1 CSAAPWGARSTEAFF TGCAGTGCCGCGCCATGGGGGGCGCGGAGCACTGAAGCTTTCTTT
TRBD1 19 hyperexpanded TRBJ2-1 TRBV12-3/TRBV12-4 CASSPTMSRGQGRYNEQFF TGTGCCAGCAGTCCCACCATGAGCAGGGGGCAGGGAAGATACAATGAGCAGTTCTTC
NA 18 many TRBJ2-1 TRBV6-5 CASSPRGLSLSSYNEQFF TGTGCCAGCAGCCCTCGGGGACTTTCCTTAAGCTCCTACAATGAGCAGTTCTTC
TRBD1 15 few TRBJ2-1 TRBV29-1 CSVEDTGGPYNEQFF TGCAGCGTTGAAGACACAGGGGGCCCCTACAATGAGCAGTTCTTC
NA 14 NA TRBJ1-6 TRBV6-6 CASSHGVYNSPLHF TGTGCCAGCAGTCACGGAGTCTATAATTCACCCCTCCACTTT
NA 14 NA TRBJ1-5 TRBV6-2/TRBV6-3 CASSPAEDNQPQHF TGTGCCAGCAGTCCCGCCGAGGATAATCAGCCCCAGCATTTT
TRBD1 17 many TRBJ2-3 TRBV5-1 CASSLVHQGDGTDTQYF TGCGCCAGCAGCTTGGTCCATCAGGGGGACGGCACAGATACGCAGTATTTT
NA 15 NA TRBJ1-5 TRBV19 CASSTSGGSNQPQNF TGTGCCAGTAGTACCTCCGGGGGGAGCAATCAGCCCCAGAATTTT